This is a list of T cell receptor beta chains from one sample in a study of memory CD4+ T cells and cytomegalovirus serostatus. The table came from immunoSEQ multiplex PCR; TCRdb's copy has only in-frame clones and leaves some out. The sample shows 46,000 or so clones, 60% to 80% of them seen only once. Sequencing was performed on memory CD4+ T cells from blood. These receptors all come from an adult in good health and CMV-seronegative. CDR3s include the opening cysteine and the closing phenylalanine or tryptophan. D genes are given only for firm matches. The size field is filled for only some rows; it gives once, few, many or a size class.

>TRBV28|TRBJ2-5|-|-
TGTGCCAGCAGTTTAAGCCGAGCCCAGTACTTC
CASSLSRAQYF
>TRBV7-2|TRBJ1-4|-|-
TGTGCCAGCAGACAGGGCCCTAATGAAAAACTGTTTTTT
CASRQGPNEKLFF
>TRBV14|TRBJ1-2|-|-
TGTGCCAGCAGCCAAGGACCCGGGACCGGTTTCGAATATGGCTACACCTTC
CASSQGPGTGFEYGYTF
>TRBV7-2|TRBJ1-2|-|-
TGTGCCAGCAGCTTAAGTAGTAGAGGCTACACCTTC
CASSLSSRGYTF
>TRBV5-1|TRBJ1-1|-|-
TGCGCCAGCAGCACCGGGGTCAAAGCGGGGAACACTGAAGCTTTCTTT
CASSTGVKAGNTEAFF
>TRBV28|TRBJ1-2|-|-
TGTGCCAGCAGTTTGTCCAACTATGGCTACACCTTC
CASSLSNYGYTF
>TRBV5-1|TRBJ2-5|-|-
TGCGCCAGCAGCTCGGGAGGGACAGCTAAAGAGACCCAGTACTTC
CASSSGGTAKETQYF
>TRBV6-1|TRBJ2-7|-|-
TGTGCCAGCAGTGAACTATTCCCCTCCTACGAGCAGTACTTC
CASSELFPSYEQYF
>TRBV4-1|TRBJ2-2|-|-
TGCGCCAGCAGCCCCAGCCCCAACACCGGGGAGCTGTTTTTT
CASSPSPNTGELFF
>TRBV18|TRBJ2-7|-|-
TGTGCCAGCTCACCTCCGGGACGGGGCCCCTCCGAGCAGTACTTC
CASSPPGRGPSEQYF
>TRBV2|TRBJ2-6|-|TRBD1
TGTGCCAGCAGGCCGGGACAGGGGTACTCTGGGGCCAACGTCCTGACTTTC
CASRPGQGYSGANVLTF
>TRBV19|TRBJ2-6|once|-
TGTGCCAGTACCCATCAGGGGCGGGCTGGGGCCAACGTCCTGACTTTC
CASTHQGRAGANVLTF
>TRBV28|TRBJ1-5|-|-
TGTGCCAGCTCCATATTAGGGCTCATACAGCCCCAGCATTTT
CASSILGLIQPQHF
>TRBV7-2|TRBJ1-2|-|TRBD1
TGTGCCAGCAGCCCCCGAGCCAGGACAGGGAGCTACACCTTC
CASSPRARTGSYTF
>TRBV6-5|TRBJ1-2|-|-
TGTGCCAGCAGTTACTCGGGGGGGAGGGGTGGCTATGGCTACACCTTC
CASSYSGGRGGYGYTF
>TRBV30|TRBJ1-1|-|-
TGTGCCTGGACTAGATCATGGGGGGGAGATACTGAAGCTTTCTTT
CAWTRSWGGDTEAFF
>TRBV18|TRBJ2-1|-|TRBD1
TGTGCCAGCTCACGGGGACAGGGCGTCGATGAGCAGTTCTTC
CASSRGQGVDEQFF
>TRBV28|TRBJ2-5|-|TRBD1
TGTGCCACCCACGGTCCGGGACAGGGAGGGGAGACCCAGTACTTC
CATHGPGQGGETQYF
>TRBV6-5|TRBJ1-2|-|-
TGTGCCAGCAGCACACCAAATCGGGATGGCTACACCTTC
CASSTPNRDGYTF
>TRBV20-1|TRBJ2-5|few|-
TGCAGTGCCGGATGGTCTGAGACCCAGTACTTC
CSAGWSETQYF
>TRBV19|TRBJ2-1|-|TRBD1
TGTGCCAGTGACGACAGGGGCTCCTACAATGAGCAGTTCTTC
CASDDRGSYNEQFF
>TRBV4-1|TRBJ1-3|-|-
TGCGCCAGCAGCCAAGGTCCGGGGGCCTCTGGAAACACCATATATTTT
CASSQGPGASGNTIYF
>TRBV5-1|TRBJ2-7|-|-
TGCGCCAGCAGCACCCTAGGGGGGGTAGGGGAGCAGTACTTC
CASSTLGGVGEQYF
>TRBV6-5|TRBJ1-2|-|-
TGTGCCAGCGGGGGGAATGATTATGGCTACACCTTC
CASGGNDYGYTF
>TRBV5-4|TRBJ1-2|-|TRBD1
TGTGCCAGCAGACCCGGGACAGGGGTCTATGGCTACACCTTC
CASRPGTGVYGYTF
>TRBV19|TRBJ1-3|-|-
TGTGCCAGTGAACCTGGGAGGGGATACTCTGGAAACACCATATATTTT
CASEPGRGYSGNTIYF
>TRBV18|TRBJ2-5|-|-
TGTGCCAGCTCAGGGGAGGTCGCCCGGGAGACCCAGTACTTC
CASSGEVARETQYF
>TRBV4-3|TRBJ1-5|few|-
TGCGCCAGCAGCCAAGATTTGGTTCAGCCCCAGCATTTT
CASSQDLVQPQHF
>TRBV29-1|TRBJ2-2|once|TRBD1
TGCAGCGTCCCTGACAGGGCCGGCGCCGGGGAGCTGTTTTTT
CSVPDRAGAGELFF
>TRBV27|TRBJ2-1|few|-
TGTGCCAGCAGTTTGGGGCGGGGCCGTTACAATGAGCAGTTCTTC
CASSLGRGRYNEQFF
>TRBV7-2|TRBJ2-7|few|TRBD2
TGTGCCAGCAGCTTGGGCGGGGGGTTATACGAGCAGTACTTC
CASSLGGGLYEQYF